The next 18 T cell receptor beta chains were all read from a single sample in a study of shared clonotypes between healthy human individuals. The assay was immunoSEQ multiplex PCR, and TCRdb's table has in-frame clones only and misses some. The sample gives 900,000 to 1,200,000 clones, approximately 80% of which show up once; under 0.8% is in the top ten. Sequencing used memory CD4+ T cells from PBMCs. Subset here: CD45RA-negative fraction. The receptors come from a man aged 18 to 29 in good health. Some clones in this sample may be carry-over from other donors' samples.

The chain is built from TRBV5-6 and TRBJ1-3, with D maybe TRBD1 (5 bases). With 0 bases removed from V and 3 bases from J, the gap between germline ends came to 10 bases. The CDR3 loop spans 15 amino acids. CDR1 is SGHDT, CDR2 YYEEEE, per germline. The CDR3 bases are TGTGCCAGCAGCTTGGGCCAGGGCGGTGGAAACACCATATATTTT. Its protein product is CASSLGQGGGNTIYF. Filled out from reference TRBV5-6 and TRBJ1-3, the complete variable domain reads DAGVTQSPTHLIKTRGQQVTLRCSPKSGHDTVSWYQQALGQGPQFIFQYYEEEERQRGNFPDRFSGHQFPNYSSELNVNALLLGDSALYLCASSLGQGGGNTIYFGEGSWLTVV.

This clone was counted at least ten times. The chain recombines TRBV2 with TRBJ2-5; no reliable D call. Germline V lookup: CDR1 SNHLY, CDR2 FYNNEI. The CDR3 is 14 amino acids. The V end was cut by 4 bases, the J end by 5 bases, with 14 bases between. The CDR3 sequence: CASSGVDRYETQYF. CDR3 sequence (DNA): TGTGCCAGCAGTGGAGTCGACCGTTACGAGACCCAGTACTTC. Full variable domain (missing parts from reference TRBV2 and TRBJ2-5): EPEVTQTPSHQVTQMGQEVILRCVPISNHLYFYWYRQILGQKVEFLVSFYNNEISEKSEIFDDQFSVERPDGSNFTLKIRSTKLEDSAMYFCASSGVDRYETQYFGPGTRLLVL.

The CDR3 coding sequence is TGTGCCAGTAGTAACCCTGCGGGGCCCAACACTGAAGCTTTCTTT. Translating it yields CASSNPAGPNTEAFF. The rearrangement uses TRBV19 and TRBJ1-1, with D possibly TRBD1 on 5 matching bases. This CDR3 comprises 15 residues. Germline values: CDR1 LNHDA, CDR2 SQIVND (reference sequence). V lost 4 bases, J lost 2 bases, and 14 bases lay in between.

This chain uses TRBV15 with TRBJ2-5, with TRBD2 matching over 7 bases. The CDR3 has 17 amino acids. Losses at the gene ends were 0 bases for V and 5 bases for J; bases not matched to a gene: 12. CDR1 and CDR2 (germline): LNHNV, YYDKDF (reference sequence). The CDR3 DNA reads TGTGCCACCAGCAGAGATTTGGCCCCCCAGGGAGGGGAGACCCAGTACTTC. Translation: CATSRDLAPQGGETQYF.

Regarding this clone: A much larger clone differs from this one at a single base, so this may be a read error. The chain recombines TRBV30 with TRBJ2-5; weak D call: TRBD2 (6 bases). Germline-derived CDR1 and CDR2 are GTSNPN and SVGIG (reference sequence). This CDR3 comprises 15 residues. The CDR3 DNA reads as TGTGCCTGGGGTCCCGGGCGGGGATTGCAAGAGACCCAGCACTTC. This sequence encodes CAWGPGRGLQETQHF.

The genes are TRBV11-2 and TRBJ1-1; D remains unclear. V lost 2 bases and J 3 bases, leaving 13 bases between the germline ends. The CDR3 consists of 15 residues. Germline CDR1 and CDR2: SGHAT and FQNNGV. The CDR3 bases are TGTGCCAGCAGCTTAATCGGCGGGCGGTACACTGAAGCTTTCTTT. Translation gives CASSLIGGRYTEAFF.

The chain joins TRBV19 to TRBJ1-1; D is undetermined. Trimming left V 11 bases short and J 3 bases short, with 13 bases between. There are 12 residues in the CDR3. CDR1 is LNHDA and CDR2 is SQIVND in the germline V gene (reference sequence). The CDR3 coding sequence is TGTGCCGCGTCCTCAAGCGACACTGAAGCTTTCTTT. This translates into CAASSSDTEAFF.

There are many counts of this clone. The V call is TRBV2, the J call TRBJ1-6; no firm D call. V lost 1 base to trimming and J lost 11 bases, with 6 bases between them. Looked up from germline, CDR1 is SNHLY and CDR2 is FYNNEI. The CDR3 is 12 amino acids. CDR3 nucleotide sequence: TGTGCCAGCAGTGAAGGGTACGCACCCCTCCACTTT. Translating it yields CASSEGYAPLHF.

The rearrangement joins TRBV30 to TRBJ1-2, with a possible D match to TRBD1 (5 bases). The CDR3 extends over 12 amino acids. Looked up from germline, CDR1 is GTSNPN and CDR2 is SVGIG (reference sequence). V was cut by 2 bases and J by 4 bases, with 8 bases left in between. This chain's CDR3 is CAWSTGRYGYTF. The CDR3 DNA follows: TGTGCCTGGAGTACAGGTCGCTATGGCTACACCTTC.

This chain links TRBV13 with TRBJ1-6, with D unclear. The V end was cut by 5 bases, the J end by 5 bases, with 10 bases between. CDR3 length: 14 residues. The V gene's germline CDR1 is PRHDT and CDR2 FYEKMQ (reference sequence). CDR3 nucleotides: TGTGCCAGCAGCCTACGGACCGATAATTCACCCCTCCACTTT. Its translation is CASSLRTDNSPLHF.

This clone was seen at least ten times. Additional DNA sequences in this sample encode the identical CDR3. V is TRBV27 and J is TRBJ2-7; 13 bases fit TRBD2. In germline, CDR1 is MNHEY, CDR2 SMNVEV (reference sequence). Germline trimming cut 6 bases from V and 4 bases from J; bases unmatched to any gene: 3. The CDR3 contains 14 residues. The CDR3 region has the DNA TGTGCCAGCAGCCGACTAGCGGGAGGATACGAGCAGTACTTC. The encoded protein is CASSRLAGGYEQYF.

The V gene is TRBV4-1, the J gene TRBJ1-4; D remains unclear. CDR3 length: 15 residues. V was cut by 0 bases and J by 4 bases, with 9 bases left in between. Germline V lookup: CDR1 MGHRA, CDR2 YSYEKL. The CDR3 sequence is CASSQESSDNEKLFF. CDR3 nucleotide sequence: TGCGCCAGCAGCCAAGAATCATCGGATAATGAAAAACTGTTTTTT.

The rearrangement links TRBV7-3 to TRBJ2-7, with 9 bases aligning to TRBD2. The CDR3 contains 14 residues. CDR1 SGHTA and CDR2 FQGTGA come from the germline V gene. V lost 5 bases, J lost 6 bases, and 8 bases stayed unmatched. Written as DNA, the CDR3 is TGTGCCAGCAGCCCCTCGGGACTAGCAGGCGAGCAGTACTTC. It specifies CASSPSGLAGEQYF.

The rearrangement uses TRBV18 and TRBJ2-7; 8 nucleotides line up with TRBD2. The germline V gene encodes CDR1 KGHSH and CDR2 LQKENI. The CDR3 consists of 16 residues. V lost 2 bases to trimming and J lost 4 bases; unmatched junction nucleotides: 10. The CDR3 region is CASSPTGTSGEYEQYF. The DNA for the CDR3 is TGTGCCAGCTCACCAACCGGGACTAGTGGCGAGTACGAGCAGTACTTC.

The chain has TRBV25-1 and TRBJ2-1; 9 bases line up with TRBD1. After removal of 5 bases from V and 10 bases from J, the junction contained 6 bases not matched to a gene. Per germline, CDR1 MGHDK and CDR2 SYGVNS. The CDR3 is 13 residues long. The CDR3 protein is CASSLFGTGEQFF. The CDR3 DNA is TGTGCCAGCAGTCTCTTCGGGACAGGGGAGCAGTTCTTC.

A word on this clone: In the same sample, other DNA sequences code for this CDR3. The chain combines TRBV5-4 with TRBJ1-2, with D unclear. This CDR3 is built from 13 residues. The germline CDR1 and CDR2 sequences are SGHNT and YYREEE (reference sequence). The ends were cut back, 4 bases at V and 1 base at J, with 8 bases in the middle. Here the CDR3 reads CASSLDRNYGYTF. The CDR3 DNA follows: TGTGCCAGCAGCCTGGACCGTAACTATGGCTACACCTTC. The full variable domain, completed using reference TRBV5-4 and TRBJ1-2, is ETGVTQSPTHLIKTRGQQVTLRCSSQSGHNTVSWYQQALGQGPQFIFQYYREEENGRGNFPPRFSGLQFPNYSSELNVNALELDDSALYLCASSLDRNYGYTFGSGTRLTVV.

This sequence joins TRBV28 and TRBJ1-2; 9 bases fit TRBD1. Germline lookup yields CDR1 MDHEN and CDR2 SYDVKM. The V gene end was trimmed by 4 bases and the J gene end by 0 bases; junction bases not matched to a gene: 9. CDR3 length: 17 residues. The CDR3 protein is CASSSPGQGPPNYGYTF. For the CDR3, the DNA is TGTGCCAGCAGTTCTCCGGGACAGGGACCTCCTAACTATGGCTACACCTTC.

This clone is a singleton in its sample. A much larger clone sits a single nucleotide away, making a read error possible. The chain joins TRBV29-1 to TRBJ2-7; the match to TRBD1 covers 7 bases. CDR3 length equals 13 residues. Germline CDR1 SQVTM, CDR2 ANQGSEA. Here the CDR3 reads CSIEGDRAYEQYF. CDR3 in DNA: TGCAGCATTGAAGGAGACAGGGCCTACGAGCAGTACTTC.